This section outlines one T cell receptor (beta chain) sequence together with its context. These data belong to a study of blood T cell repertoires in COVID-19. Study background: The analysed material was cDNA or gDNA that came from T cells, B-cell-depleted T cells, or PBMCs.

Profiling relied on immunoSEQ multiplex PCR, and the TCRdb table lists in-frame clones only, not all of them. The profile covers 250,000 or so clones, with 89% appearing a single time and 3.5% to 5% taken by the ten largest. Germline V gene lookup returns CDR1 SEHNR and CDR2 FQNEAQ (reference sequence). V was clipped by 5 bases and J by 1 base; unmatched bases: 5. CDR3 length: 15 amino acids. The sequence derives from a woman in her thirties or forties who had recovered from COVID-19. The chain employs TRBV7-9 and TRBJ2-5; 9 bases fit TRBD2. The source material was peripheral blood. This CDR3 reads CASSQGGGGQETQYF. CDR3 DNA sequence: TGTGCCAGCAGCCAGGGCGGGGGGGGCCAAGAGACCCAGTACTTC. Supplemented by reference TRBV7-9 and TRBJ2-5, the full variable domain reads DTGVSQNPRHKITKRGQNVTFRCDPISEHNRLYWYRQTLGQGPEFLTYFQNEAQLEKSRLLSDRFSAERPKGSFSTLEIQRTEQGDSAMYLCASSQGGGGQETQYFGPGTRLLVL.